Listed here are 8 T cell receptor beta chains from one sample, sequenced in a study of early T cells in non-severe SARS-CoV-2 infection. From the 5' RACE reads, TCRdb called clonotypes with MiXCR, one entry per CDR3 protein. The table lists around 75,000 distinct CDR3 sequences, about 10% of them singletons, with 5.9% in the top ten. The sample comprised whole blood. The receptors shown here come from an adult who was a healthcare worker with PCR-confirmed SARS-CoV-2 infection or an uninfected control (not recorded which).

This clonotype has just a few counts. The chain has TRBV6-2 or TRBV6-3 and TRBJ2-7; D is ambiguous. The CDR3 consists of 11 residues. Looked up from germline, CDR1 is MNHEY and CDR2 is SVGEGT. Trimming removed 8 bases at V and 4 bases at J, with 9 bases between. CDR3 DNA: TGTGCCAGCCTGGATGGGTACGAGCAGTACTTC. This gives the protein CASLDGYEQYF.

This clonotype appeared a few times. V and J are TRBV9 and TRBJ2-5; D is possibly TRBD1 (6 bases). V was shortened by 0 bases and J by 1 base, with 13 bases between the two germline ends. CDR3 length equals 16 residues. Germline values: CDR1 SGDLS, CDR2 YYNGEE. CDR3 in DNA: TGTGCCAGCAGCGTAGGGGGGCTGGGGTCCCAAGAGACCCAGTACTTC. This encodes CASSVGGLGSQETQYF.

In its sample, this clonotype was seen many times. The genes are TRBV18 and TRBJ2-2; 11 nucleotides agree with TRBD2. V shed 5 bases, J shed 5 bases, and the junction held 4 bases outside the gene matches. CDR3 length: 15 residues. CDR1 is KGHSH and CDR2 is LQKENI in the germline V gene. The chain's CDR3 is CASSTGTSGTGELFF. The CDR3 region has the DNA TGTGCCAGCTCAACCGGGACTAGCGGAACCGGGGAGCTGTTTTTT.

Many counts were recorded for this clonotype. The chain combines TRBV6-2 or TRBV6-3 with TRBJ1-1; tentative D call: TRBD1 (5 bases). V was pared by 3 bases and J by 0 bases, with 26 bases between. From germline, CDR1 is MNHEY and CDR2 SVGEGT. The CDR3 covers 20 residues. This chain's CDR3 is CASSYVSPRLMRGMNTEAFF. CDR3 sequence (DNA): TGTGCCAGCAGTTATGTTTCCCCACGGCTGATGAGGGGCATGAACACTGAAGCTTTCTTT.

The chain recombines TRBV11-2 with TRBJ2-2; no definite D call. With 1 base removed from V and 9 bases from J, the gap between germline ends came to 12 bases. The germline gives CDR1 SGHAT, CDR2 FQNNGV. The CDR3 has 14 residues. CDR3 nucleotides: TGTGCCAGCAGCTTAGGAGGCTGGAGCCGGGAGCTGTTTTTT. Translation gives CASSLGGWSRELFF.

This clonotype was counted at least ten times. V is TRBV7-2 and J is TRBJ2-5; maybe TRBD1 (7 bases). Trimming took off 5 bases at V and 5 bases at J, with 15 bases between the two ends. This CDR3 has 14 amino acids. The V gene's germline CDR1 is SGHTA and CDR2 FQGNSA. The CDR3, as DNA: TGTGCCAGCAGCCTGGACAGGAGGGTGGAGACCCAGTACTTC. Translation: CASSLDRRVETQYF.

This clonotype appeared many times. The J gene is TRBJ2-1, the V gene TRBV11-2; 13 nucleotides match TRBD2. The J segment lost 2 bases and the V segment lost 1 base, leaving 5 bases of the junction unmatched. Germline V lookup: CDR1 SGHAT, CDR2 FQNNGV. The CDR3 has 18 residues. The CDR3 spells CASSLVGLAGATYNEQFF. In nucleotides, the CDR3 is TGTGCCAGCAGCTTAGTAGGACTAGCGGGGGCCACCTACAATGAGCAGTTCTTC.

This clonotype was found a few times. The chain joins TRBV7-9 to TRBJ2-3; 9 bases are a match to TRBD2. CDR1 is SEHNR and CDR2 is FQNEAQ in the germline V gene (reference sequence). The CDR3 length is 17 residues. V lost 5 bases to trimming and J lost 0 bases; unmatched junction nucleotides: 9. The CDR3 DNA is TGTGCCAGCAGCCCGTTGGAGACTAGCGGTAGCACAGATACGCAGTATTTT. Protein: CASSPLETSGSTDTQYF.